This T cell receptor (beta chain) was documented in a study of CD8 T cells in Susac syndrome. This clonotype occurred a few times. The CDR3 totals 14 residues. Per germline, CDR1 LGHDT and CDR2 YNNKEL (reference sequence). Between the trimmed V and J ends, which lost 4 bases and 6 bases, there was a span of 16 bases. The RNA input was about 0.5 to 1 ug, and it was reverse transcribed with random hexamers. Each CDR3 protein gets one entry after TCRdb re-called the immunoSEQ multiplex PCR reads with MiXCR. The sample has roughly 110,000 distinct CDR3 sequences; under 95% are singletons. The clonotype comes from a human donor in good health. The chain has TRBV3-1 and TRBJ2-7, with D possibly matching TRBD1 (5 bases). Sample: CD8+ T cells from PBMCs. The CDR3 sequence: CASSRSRVVGEQYF. The CDR3 nucleotides read TGTGCCAGCAGCCGGAGCAGGGTCGTCGGCGAGCAGTACTTC.